The present TCR beta chain was sequenced within a study of T cells in narcolepsy. Overall study results and limits: Blood of same and different patients, but not healthy controls, reportedly held recurring autoreactive clonotypes.

As to this clone: What it recognizes is unknown.

The table came from immunoSEQ multiplex PCR; TCRdb's copy has only in-frame clones and leaves some out. The sample shows some 25,000 clones, about 80% of them seen only once. In germline, CDR1 is SGHAT, CDR2 FQNNGV. The CDR3 covers 15 residues. The trim removed 3 bases at V and 1 base at J, leaving 1 base unmatched. This rearrangement joins TRBV11-2 to TRBJ2-1; TRBD1 matches 9 bases. This TCR came from a human donor with narcolepsy. Sequencing input: CD45RA- memory CD4+ T cells from PBMCs. The CDR3 loop reads CASSLTGGSYNEQFF. The CDR3 region has the DNA TGTGCCAGCAGCTTGACAGGGGGGTCCTACAATGAGCAGTTCTTC.